The 18 T cell receptor beta chains presented below share a single source sample, sequenced in a study of T-cell reconstitution after alpha-beta-depleted transplantation in children. As it was prepared, the TCRbeta library received unique molecular identifiers. TCRdb fed the PCR reads into MiXCR, producing one record per CDR3 protein. The data hold about 540,000 distinct CDR3 sequences, with 15% to 20% observed a single time. The material was PBMCs from the stem cell graft donor, obtained from the stem cell graft. The receptors derive from a human donor who donated a stem cell graft to a child with acute lymphoblastic leukemia.

In its sample, this clonotype was seen a few times. CDR3 sequence reads: CASSQVRGGNTIYF. In DNA, the CDR3 is TGCGCCAGCAGCCAAGTAAGGGGTGGAAACACCATATATTTT. The chain has TRBV4-1 and TRBJ1-3; tentatively, D is TRBD1 (5 bases). V gave up 1 base and J gave up 3 bases, with 7 bases separating them. Per the germline V gene, CDR1 is MGHRA and CDR2 is YSYEKL. This CDR3 spans 14 amino acids.

The chain carries TRBV6-1 and TRBJ2-2, with TRBD1 identical over 7 bases. Germline loops: CDR1 MNHNS, CDR2 SASEGT. After removal of 4 bases from V and 7 bases from J, the junction contained 6 bases not matched to a gene. The CDR3 covers 14 residues. CDR3 nucleotide sequence: TGTGCCAGCAGTGCTCCAGGGGGTGACGGGGAGCTGTTTTTT. It is translated as CASSAPGGDGELFF.

This clonotype appeared many times. The chain carries TRBV12-3 or TRBV12-4 and TRBJ2-7; D is perhaps TRBD1 (5 bases). The CDR3 runs to 15 residues. The germline V and J ends were trimmed by 3 bases and 4 bases, with 16 bases remaining between them. The CDR3 region has the DNA TGTGCCAGCAGTTTGGAAGGGAACAGGATTTACGAGCAGTACTTC. Translated: CASSLEGNRIYEQYF.

The sample holds a few counts of this clonotype. The V and J genes are TRBV5-1 and TRBJ2-5; tentative D call: TRBD2 (6 bases). Germline-derived CDR1 and CDR2 are SGHRS and YFSETQ. Trimming cost V 4 bases and J 3 bases, with 13 bases left between them. The CDR3 is 14 residues long. CDR3 amino acids: CASSVGTVKETQYF. The CDR3 nucleotides read TGCGCCAGCAGCGTAGGGACTGTCAAAGAGACCCAGTACTTC.

The chain employs TRBV5-1 and TRBJ2-1; no firm D call. The germline V gene encodes CDR1 SGHRS and CDR2 YFSETQ. Trimming stripped 4 bases from V and 5 bases from J, with 10 bases between. The CDR3 sequence is 13 residues long. The CDR3 spells CASSAGRNNEQFF. The CDR3 DNA sequence: TGCGCCAGCAGCGCCGGACGGAACAATGAGCAGTTCTTC.

This clonotype has a handful of counts. The chain uses TRBV20-1 and TRBJ2-3; 9 bases line up with TRBD2. In germline, CDR1 is DFQATT, CDR2 SNEGSKA (reference sequence). CDR3 length: 15 amino acids. The trim removed 3 bases at V and 5 bases at J, leaving 9 bases unmatched. The CDR3 loop reads CSARPGLAAGDTQYF. CDR3 sequence (DNA): TGCAGTGCTAGGCCGGGACTAGCCGCGGGAGATACGCAGTATTTT.

This clonotype was seen a few times. The chain joins TRBV12-3 or TRBV12-4 to TRBJ1-5; D unclear. The length of the CDR3 is 14 residues. V shed 4 bases and J shed 7 bases, with 14 bases lying between them. CDR3 loop: CASSSYRLGQPQHF. CDR3 DNA sequence: TGTGCCAGCAGTTCCTACCGCCTGGGACAGCCCCAGCATTTT.

This clonotype came up many times. The chain is built from TRBV5-1 and TRBJ2-5; D is possibly TRBD2 (6 bases). The CDR3 consists of 14 residues. CDR1 SGHRS and CDR2 YFSETQ come from the germline V gene. Trimming left V 5 bases short and J 0 bases short, with 11 bases between. The CDR3, as DNA: TGCGCCAGCAGGCGGGACGGATACCAAGAGACCCAGTACTTC. Amino acids: CASRRDGYQETQYF.

DNA for the CDR3: TGTGCCAGCAGCTACTTTTCGGGGAGCTACTACGAGCAGTACTTC. Its translation: CASSYFSGSYYEQYF. V and J are TRBV11-2 and TRBJ2-7; D perhaps matches TRBD2 (5 bases). The CDR3 runs 15 residues. With 4 bases removed from V and 3 bases from J, the gap between germline ends came to 16 bases. Germline V CDR1 and CDR2: SGHAT, FQNNGV. Full variable domain (remainder filled in from reference TRBV11-2 and TRBJ2-7): EAGVAQSPRYKIIEKRQSVAFWCNPISGHATLYWYQQILGQGPKLLIQFQNNGVVDDSQLPKDRFSAERLKGVDSTLKIQPAKLEDSAVYLCASSYFSGSYYEQYFGPGTRLTVT.

The table lists this clonotype with many counts. The CDR3 loop reads CASSVVDSYGYTF. CDR3 nucleotides: TGTGCCAGCAGCGTAGTAGACAGCTATGGCTACACCTTC. The chain combines TRBV9 with TRBJ1-2; tentatively, D is TRBD1 (5 bases). CDR1 SGDLS and CDR2 YYNGEE come from the germline V gene. The CDR3 runs to 13 residues. V was shortened by 0 bases and J by 4 bases, with 7 bases between the two germline ends.

The chain couples TRBV20-1 to TRBJ1-3; TRBD1 might be the D (6 bases). CDR1 is DFQATT, CDR2 SNEGSKA, per germline (reference sequence). V was cut by 6 bases and J by 6 bases, with 15 bases left in between. The length of the CDR3 is 13 residues. The CDR3: CSAENDRKNTIYF. The CDR3 nucleotides are TGCAGTGCCGAGAATGACAGGAAAAACACCATATATTTT.

This clonotype has only a few counts. The chain has TRBV12-3 or TRBV12-4 and TRBJ2-2; 7 bases map to TRBD2. The CDR3 is 15 amino acids. V dropped 6 bases and J dropped 1; count of bases not matched to a gene: 5. In DNA, the CDR3 is TGTGCCAGCAGGCCTAGCGGACAGAACACCGGGGAGCTGTTTTTT. Translated: CASRPSGQNTGELFF.

CDR3 sequence: CASSSRQGMAYEQYF. The CDR3 region has the DNA TGTGCCAGCAGTTCACGACAGGGAATGGCCTACGAGCAGTACTTC. The chain recombines TRBV12-3 or TRBV12-4 with TRBJ2-7; 7 bases fit TRBD1. The CDR3 has 15 residues. The V and J ends lost 4 bases and 2 bases, in that order; junction bases with no gene match: 8.

This clonotype was counted between two and nine times. DNA for the CDR3: TGTGCCAGCTGTAAAGAACAGGGGCGCAATGAGCAGTTCTTC. Its protein product is CASCKEQGRNEQFF. The V gene is TRBV7-9, the J gene TRBJ2-1; 7 nucleotides line up with TRBD1. This CDR3 is 14 amino acids long. Germline V gene lookup returns CDR1 SEHNR and CDR2 FQNEAQ (reference sequence). V dropped 8 bases and J dropped 6; count of bases not matched to a gene: 10.

The V call is TRBV3-1, the J call TRBJ2-1; 13 positions match TRBD2. Germline V CDR1 and CDR2: LGHDT, YNNKEL (reference sequence). The CDR3 has 15 amino acids. With 4 bases clipped from V and 5 bases from J, the junction kept 2 bases outside the gene matches. The CDR3: CASSRGLAGDNEQFF. CDR3 nucleotide sequence: TGTGCCAGCAGCCGCGGACTAGCGGGAGACAATGAGCAGTTCTTC.

This clonotype was detected a few times. As DNA, the CDR3 is TGCGCCAGCAGCCCCCTCACTAGCGGGATTTGGTACGAGCAGTACTTC. Amino acids: CASSPLTSGIWYEQYF. V gene TRBV5-1 combines with J gene TRBJ2-7; 10 nucleotides match TRBD2. The CDR3 has 16 residues. The V segment lost 4 bases and the J segment 4 bases; nucleotides outside the gene matches: 11. CDR1 SGHRS and CDR2 YFSETQ come from the germline V gene.

J is TRBJ2-7 and V is TRBV7-9; D unclear. Trimming removed 4 bases from V and 3 bases from J, with 13 bases in between. Germline V gene data show CDR1 as SEHNR and CDR2 as FQNEAQ (reference sequence). CDR3 length: 14 amino acids. The CDR3 is CASSSLSLRYEQYF. The CDR3 DNA reads TGTGCCAGCAGCTCCCTATCCCTCCGCTACGAGCAGTACTTC.

The chain combines TRBV20-1 with TRBJ2-7; no reliable D call. This CDR3 has 12 amino acids. V shed 0 bases and J shed 0 bases, with 3 bases lying between them. CDR1 DFQATT and CDR2 SNEGSKA come from the germline V gene (reference sequence). CDR3 DNA: TGCAGTGCTAGAGACTACTCCTACGAGCAGTACTTC. Translating gives CSARDYSYEQYF.